This T cell receptor (beta chain) was captured by sequencing in a study of vaccination and CD4 T cells after COVID-19. Overall study context: The post-COVID sampling time was a median about 95 days after diagnosis, ranging from 35 to 161. Findings and limits, study-wide: A nonsignificant rise from around 20 to 38 was seen in the median number of SARS-CoV-2-reactive clonotypes.

The treatment was: approximately nine-day PBMC culture with coronavirus spike peptide pools or control peptides (ViraFEST assay). More than 1.5 million PBMCs were grown per well alongside about 10 IU/ml IL-2 and roughly 9.4 ug/ml peptide pools. A half-volume replacement of the medium with fresh IL-2 medium was performed on days 3 and 7. Looked up from germline, CDR1 is MNHNS and CDR2 is SASEGT. The V segment lost 6 bases and the J segment 5 bases; nucleotides outside the gene matches: 2. There are 14 residues in the CDR3. Sequencing of the DNA from cultured CD4+ T cells was carried out with the Oncomine TCR Beta short-read assay. In TCRdb, the PCR reads were re-called with MiXCR into one record per CDR3 protein. The data hold around 20,000 distinct CDR3 sequences, with approximately 48% observed a single time. As for this clonotype: Its antigen remains unidentified.

The origin of this receptor is a human donor who had recovered from COVID-19. The sequenced material came from CD4+ T cells from blood, cultured in vitro. The chain combines TRBV6-1 with TRBJ2-6; 9 bases are shared with TRBD1. The chain's CDR3 is CASRDRGRANVLTF. The CDR3, as DNA: TGTGCCAGCAGGGACAGGGGTAGGGCCAACGTCCTGACTTTC.